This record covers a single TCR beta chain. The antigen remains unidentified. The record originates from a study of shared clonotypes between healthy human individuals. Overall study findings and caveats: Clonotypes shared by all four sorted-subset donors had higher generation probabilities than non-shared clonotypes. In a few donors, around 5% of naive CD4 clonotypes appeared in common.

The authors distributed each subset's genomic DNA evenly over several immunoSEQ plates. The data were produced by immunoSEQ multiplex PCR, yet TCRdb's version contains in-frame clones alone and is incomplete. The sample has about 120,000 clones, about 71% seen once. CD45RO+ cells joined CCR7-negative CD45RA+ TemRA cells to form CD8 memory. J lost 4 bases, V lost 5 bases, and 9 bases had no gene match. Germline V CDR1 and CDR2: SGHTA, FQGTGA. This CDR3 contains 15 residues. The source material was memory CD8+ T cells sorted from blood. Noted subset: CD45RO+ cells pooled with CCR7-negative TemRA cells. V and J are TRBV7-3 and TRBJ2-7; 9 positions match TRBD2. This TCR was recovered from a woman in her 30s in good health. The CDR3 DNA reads TGTGCCAGCAGCCCCATAGCGGGAGTTGGGTACGAGCAGTACTTC. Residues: CASSPIAGVGYEQYF.